These T cell receptor beta chains were read from a single sample in a study of identical twins. TCRdb recomputed calls from the 5' RACE reads with MiXCR, one row per CDR3 protein. Seen here are 450,000 to 650,000 distinct CDR3 sequences, roughly 9.9% observed once, and the top ten hold under 3%. In addition, the sample was reused for a study of yellow fever vaccine responses in identical twins.

Input material: PBMCs. These TCRs come from a young woman in good health. Each CDR3 is given with its conserved first and last residue.

CDR3 protein | V gene
CAISGSTTDTQYF | TRBV10-3
CSARDRVTNTGELFF | TRBV20-1
CSAPVLAGGLETQYF | TRBV20-1
CAISESRRGGADTQYF | TRBV10-3
CSAPLFGGRNTGELFF | TRBV20-1
CASSYTEGPNTGELFF | TRBV6-5
CSARRGDLGTEAFF | TRBV20-1
CATRPGQGTYEQYF | TRBV15
CSVPTTYNEQFF | TRBV29-1
CASSLEAGLGEQFF | TRBV5-1
CASNRQGADEQFF | TRBV27
CASSRPGTGREQYF | TRBV28
CASSHPCCSGSINEQFF | TRBV4-3
CASSQEAGPLSYEQYF | TRBV4-3
CASSLLWTGHEQYF | TRBV11-2
CASSQDMAVQETQYF | TRBV4-3
CASSFDFMGARYQETQYF | TRBV5-1
CASSSTVYEQYF | TRBV7-9
CASSLDGPDTQYF | TRBV7-8
CASSGLDGLAGGPRGNEQFF | TRBV6-4
CASSIRQGLSYEQYF | TRBV4-1
CASSGQDSYTEAFF | TRBV5-1
CASSYTDRDNTEAFF | TRBV6-5